This record looks at one TCR beta chain sequence and its context. Antigen: not known. CDR3 length: 13 residues. Germline values: CDR1 LGHDT, CDR2 YNNKEL (reference sequence). This entry is derived from a study of monozygotic twins with inflammatory bowel disease. Whole-study findings and limits: A lone strong IBD-associated signal or clonotype found no support.

TCRdb re-called the 5' RACE reads; one entry per CDR3 protein, DNA not given. This sample carries around 220,000 distinct CDR3 sequences, with roughly 7.5% going to the ten biggest clones. Isolation of total RNA was performed on whole blood, with no prior T cell sorting. The specimen was blood. This clonotype originated in a human donor with ulcerative colitis or Crohn's disease, or a healthy co-twin of an affected twin (not recorded which). V usage is TRBV3-1 and J usage is TRBJ2-7; the D call from TCRdb, TRBD2, cannot be confirmed without DNA. This CDR3 is CASSQLASYEQYF.